This paragraph reports one TCR beta chain. The antigen is unknown. An end of the junction differs from the germline gene, which may be a read error. Primers for the PCR totalled 60 Vbeta and 13 Jbeta. Assay used: immunoSEQ multiplex PCR; TCRdb lists only in-frame clones, some missing. Its table records 200,000 or so clones. The sample is drawn from a study of cytomegalovirus exposure and HLA in healthy donors. Whole-study findings and limits: Some highly shared sequence variants likely arose as a pipeline artifact.

The source material was PBMCs. This sequence was found in a boy aged 10-17 years in good health and CMV-seronegative.

CDR3 DNA: TGTGCCAGCAGCTTACGACCCCAGGGGATCCTCTCTGGAAACACCGTATATTTT. Translated, it gives CASSLRPQGILSGNTVYF. The chain has TRBV7-8 and TRBJ1-3, with a tentative D call TRBD1 (6 bases). The CDR3 spans 18 residues. CDR1 is SGHVS and CDR2 is FQNEAQ in the germline V gene.